Following are 23 T cell receptor beta chains from one sample sequenced in a study of blood T cell repertoires in COVID-19. Sequenced by immunoSEQ multiplex PCR; TCRdb stores in-frame clones only, minus some. This table has about 210,000 clones, around 86% appearing once. The source material was PBMCs or T cells enriched from blood (not recorded which). The receptors derive from a woman between 50 and 59 years old with acute COVID-19.

The V gene is TRBV25-1, the J gene TRBJ1-3; D might be TRBD1 (5 bases). V was cut by 2 bases and J by 0 bases, with 11 bases left in between. CDR3 length equals 16 residues. Per the germline V gene, CDR1 is MGHDK and CDR2 is SYGVNS. The CDR3 DNA sequence: TGTGCCAGCAGTGAAGGGGCTGCTTTCTCTGGAAACACCATATATTTT. It specifies CASSEGAAFSGNTIYF.

This clone occurred a few times. The chain couples TRBV28 to TRBJ2-1, with 7 nucleotides matching TRBD1. The CDR3 runs 14 residues. V dropped 5 bases and J dropped 4; count of bases not matched to a gene: 5. CDR1 is MDHEN and CDR2 is SYDVKM in the germline V gene. DNA for the CDR3: TGTGCCAGCAGTACGGGGACAGTTTACAATGAGCAGTTCTTC. It specifies CASSTGTVYNEQFF. The complete variable domain, with remaining parts taken from reference TRBV28 and TRBJ2-1, reads DVKVTQSSRYLVKRTGEKVFLECVQDMDHENMFWYRQDPGLGLRLIYFSYDVKMKEKGDIPEGYSVSREKKERFSLILESASTNQTSMYLCASSTGTVYNEQFFGPGTRLTVL.

J is TRBJ2-7 and V is TRBV11-2; the match to TRBD2 covers 8 bases. CDR3 length: 17 residues. J lost 4 bases, V lost 5 bases, and 16 bases had no gene match. Germline CDR1 SGHAT, CDR2 FQNNGV. CDR3 sequence: CASSPNYRASGLYEQYF. The CDR3 nucleotides are TGTGCCAGCAGCCCCAACTACCGGGCTAGCGGGTTATACGAGCAGTACTTC.

CDR3 coding DNA: TGTGCCAGCAACCGCCGGGACAGGGGATTCAATGAGCAGTTCTTC. Amino acids: CASNRRDRGFNEQFF. The V call is TRBV7-8, the J call TRBJ2-1; 10 bases line up with TRBD1. Germline CDR1 SGHVS, CDR2 FQNEAQ. This CDR3 contains 15 residues. V lost 7 bases to trimming and J lost 6 bases; unmatched junction nucleotides: 9.

The CDR3, as DNA: TGTGCCAGCAGCCCCGGGAACTCCTATAATTCACCCCTCCACTTT. Amino acids: CASSPGNSYNSPLHF. The V call is TRBV7-2, the J call TRBJ1-6; D ambiguous. The CDR3 loop spans 15 amino acids. Trimming left V 5 bases short and J 0 bases short, with 8 bases between. Germline-derived CDR1 and CDR2 are SGHTA and FQGNSA.

The chain recombines TRBV3-1 (or the pseudogene TRBV3-2) with TRBJ1-2; D is unclear. The CDR3 length is 15 residues. V lost 4 bases and J lost 0, with 12 bases in between. Germline V gene lookup returns CDR1 LGHDT and CDR2 YNNKEL (reference sequence). CDR3 DNA sequence: TGTGCCAGCAGCCCACGACACCACACTAACTATGGCTACACCTTC. It codes for CASSPRHHTNYGYTF.

J is TRBJ2-4 and V is TRBV13, with 11 bases identical to TRBD2. The CDR3 extends over 18 amino acids. The V segment lost 5 bases and the J segment 12 bases; nucleotides outside the gene matches: 21. From germline, CDR1 is PRHDT and CDR2 FYEKMQ (reference sequence). In nucleotides, the CDR3 is TGTGCCAGCAGCCCTAACCCCTCGACTAGCGGGACTTTCGGGGATCAGTACTTC. Translated, it gives CASSPNPSTSGTFGDQYF.

This clone was seen more than once but under ten times. The chain has TRBV28 and TRBJ1-1, with a tentative D call TRBD1 (6 bases). The CDR3 sequence is 13 residues long. Trimming took off 1 base at V and 3 bases at J, with 6 bases between the two ends. CDR1 and CDR2 (germline): MDHEN, SYDVKM. CDR3 region: CASSLSGDTEAFF. The CDR3 nucleotides are TGTGCCAGCAGTTTATCAGGGGACACTGAAGCTTTCTTT.

The genes are TRBV6-2 or TRBV6-3 and TRBJ2-1, with D perhaps matching TRBD1 (6 bases). The germline V gene has CDR1 MNHEY and CDR2 SVGEGT. V lost 5 bases and J lost 7, with 18 bases in between. CDR3 size: 15 residues. The CDR3 nucleotides read TGTGCCAGCAGTCGAGGGGGATCTGACAGGAATGAGCAGTTCTTC. Its translation: CASSRGGSDRNEQFF.

The chain links TRBV7-2 to TRBJ1-6; D may be TRBD1 (6 bases). The CDR3 is made up of 15 amino acids. Germline CDR1 reads SGHTA; CDR2 reads FQGNSA. Trimming took off 2 bases at V and 5 bases at J, with 10 bases between the two ends. The CDR3 region has the DNA TGTGCCAGCAGCTTACGGGGGGCGCATAATTCACCCCTCCACTTT. Its protein product is CASSLRGAHNSPLHF.

The gene calls are TRBV6-5 and TRBJ1-1; D ambiguous. Germline loops: CDR1 MNHEY, CDR2 SVGAGI. This CDR3 has 11 residues. Between the trimmed V and J ends, which lost 2 bases and 7 bases, there was a span of 5 bases. Here the CDR3 DNA reads TGTGCCAGCAGTTACAAGCGTGAAGCTTTCTTT. As protein: CASSYKREAFF.

V gene TRBV25-1 combines with J gene TRBJ2-5; D remains unclear. Germline-derived CDR1 and CDR2 are MGHDK and SYGVNS. Trimming cost V 1 base and J 5 bases, with 11 bases left between them. This CDR3 has 14 residues. The CDR3 sequence: CASSELSALETQYF. CDR3 DNA: TGTGCCAGCAGTGAATTATCAGCGTTGGAGACCCAGTACTTC.

This chain joins TRBV9 and TRBJ2-5; TRBD2 is a possible D gene (5 bases). CDR1 and CDR2 from the germline V gene are SGDLS and YYNGEE. V was cut by 0 bases and J by 7 bases, with 13 bases left in between. The CDR3 loop spans 14 amino acids. CDR3 in amino acids: CASSVEAGYATQYF. As DNA, the CDR3 is TGTGCCAGCAGCGTAGAGGCGGGTTATGCGACCCAGTACTTC. Drawing the rest from reference TRBV9 and TRBJ2-5, the complete variable domain is DSGVTQTPKHLITATGQRVTLRCSPRSGDLSVYWYQQSLDQGLQFLIQYYNGEERAKGNILERFSAQQFPDLHSELNLSSLELGDSALYFCASSVEAGYATQYFGPGTRLLVL.

The V gene is TRBV19, the J gene TRBJ2-1; D uncertain. Trimming shortened V by 3 bases and J by 2 bases, and 5 bases separated the two germline ends. Per the germline V gene, CDR1 is LNHDA and CDR2 is SQIVND (reference sequence). This CDR3 contains 13 residues. CDR3 protein: CASSIQTYNEQFF. In DNA, the CDR3 is TGTGCCAGTAGTATTCAAACCTACAATGAGCAGTTCTTC.

This clone occurred once. V is TRBV24-1 and J is TRBJ2-1; D remains ambiguous. This CDR3 comprises 14 residues. Germline V gene data show CDR1 as KGHDR and CDR2 as SFDVKD. Between the trimmed V and J ends, which lost 3 bases and 5 bases, there was a span of 10 bases. The CDR3 spells CATSDPPRDNEQFF. CDR3 nucleotide sequence: TGTGCCACCAGTGATCCCCCACGGGACAATGAGCAGTTCTTC.

This clone was found a few times. This chain links TRBV6-4 with TRBJ1-6, with D maybe TRBD1 (6 bases). Germline CDR1 reads MRHNA; CDR2 reads SNTAGT. The V end was cut by 0 bases, the J end by 4 bases, with 7 bases between. This CDR3 has 15 residues. The CDR3 bases are TGTGCCAGCAGTGACTCACAGGGTTATAATTCACCCCTCCACTTT. This encodes CASSDSQGYNSPLHF.

The rearrangement joins TRBV18 to TRBJ1-5, with a weak D call TRBD1 (6 bases). In germline, CDR1 is KGHSH, CDR2 LQKENI. The CDR3 is 16 residues long. Between the trimmed V and J ends, which lost 6 bases and 0 bases, there was a span of 15 bases. CDR3 coding DNA: TGTGCCAGCTCCGAGCAGGGGAACGATAGCAATCAGCCCCAGCATTTT. It yields the protein CASSEQGNDSNQPQHF.

The gene calls are TRBV5-1 and TRBJ1-1; tentative D call: TRBD1 (5 bases). From germline, CDR1 is SGHRS and CDR2 YFSETQ. The CDR3 is 14 amino acids. V was shortened by 0 bases and J by 1 base, with 7 bases between the two germline ends. DNA for the CDR3: TGCGCCAGCAGCTTGGCCGGGGGGAACACTGAAGCTTTCTTT. Translated, it gives CASSLAGGNTEAFF.

The CDR3 spells CASSPLHGSPGETQYF. DNA for the CDR3: TGTGCCAGTAGCCCCCTGCATGGGAGCCCGGGGGAGACCCAGTACTTC. The chain joins TRBV19 to TRBJ2-5; maybe TRBD2 (5 bases). CDR1 is LNHDA and CDR2 is SQIVND in the germline V gene (reference sequence). Trimming removed 6 bases from V and 5 bases from J, with 22 bases in between. This CDR3 has 16 amino acids. The full variable domain, in which reference TRBV19 and TRBJ2-5 provide the parts outside the CDR3, is DGGITQSPKYLFRKEGQNVTLSCEQNLNHDAMYWYRQDPGQGLRLIYYSQIVNDFQKGDIAEGYSVSREKKESFPLTVTSAQKNPTAFYLCASSPLHGSPGETQYFGPGTRLLVL.

On this clone itself: This same CDR3 is encoded by further DNA sequences in the sample. The chain links TRBV3-1 (or the pseudogene TRBV3-2) to TRBJ2-7; D remains ambiguous. Germline CDR1 and CDR2: LGHDT and YNNKEL (reference sequence). The V end was cut by 1 base, the J end by 2 bases, with 3 bases between. The length of the CDR3 is 12 residues. In DNA form, the CDR3 reads TGTGCCAGCAGCCAAGCCGCCTACGAGCAGTACTTC. This sequence encodes CASSQAAYEQYF.

V and J are TRBV15 and TRBJ2-2, with TRBD1 matching over 7 bases. The V segment lost 3 bases and the J segment 5 bases; nucleotides outside the gene matches: 9. There are 16 residues in the CDR3. Germline lookup yields CDR1 LNHNV and CDR2 YYDKDF (reference sequence). The CDR3, as DNA: TGTGCCACCAGCAGGGGATGGGACAGTGAAACCGGGGAGCTGTTTTTT. Amino acids: CATSRGWDSETGELFF.

In regard to this clone: A junction boundary mismatches the germline segment, possibly from a read error. Other nucleotide sequences in the sample specify the same CDR3. The genes are TRBV7-8 and TRBJ2-7; D may be TRBD1 (6 bases). This CDR3 has 13 residues. Germline lookup yields CDR1 SGHVS and CDR2 FQNEAQ. Written as DNA, the CDR3 is TGTGCCAGCAGGCCGGACAGCTCCTACGAGCAGTACTTT. Protein product: CASRPDSSYEQYF. Combining the CDR3 with reference TRBV7-8 and TRBJ2-7 gives the whole variable domain GAGVSQSPRYKVAKRGQDVALRCDPISGHVSLFWYQQALGQGPEFLTYFQNEAQLDKSGLPSDRFFAERPEGSVSTLKIQRTQQEDSAVYLCASRPDSSYEQYFGPGTRLTVT.

This clone was seen just once. This sequence joins TRBV27 and TRBJ1-1; no reliable D call. With 6 bases removed from V and 3 bases from J, the gap between germline ends came to 17 bases. From germline, CDR1 is MNHEY and CDR2 SMNVEV (reference sequence). The CDR3 loop spans 15 amino acids. The CDR3 sequence is CASSQSPDIYTEAFF. CDR3 nucleotide sequence: TGTGCCAGCAGCCAATCGCCAGACATCTACACTGAAGCTTTCTTT.